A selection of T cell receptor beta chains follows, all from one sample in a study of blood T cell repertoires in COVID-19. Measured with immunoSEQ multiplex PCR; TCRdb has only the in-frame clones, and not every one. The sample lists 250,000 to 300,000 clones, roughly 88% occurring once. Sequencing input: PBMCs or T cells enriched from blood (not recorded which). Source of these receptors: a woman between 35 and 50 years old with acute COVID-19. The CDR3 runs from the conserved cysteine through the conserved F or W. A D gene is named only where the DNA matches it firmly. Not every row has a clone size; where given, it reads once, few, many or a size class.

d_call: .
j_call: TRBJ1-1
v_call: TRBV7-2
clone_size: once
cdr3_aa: CASSAQTGIRAEAFF
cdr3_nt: TGTGCCAGCAGCGCCCAAACAGGGATACGGGCTGAAGCTTTCTTT

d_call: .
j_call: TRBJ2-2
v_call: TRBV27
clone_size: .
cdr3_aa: CASMPWTQNTGELFF
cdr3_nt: TGTGCCAGTATGCCATGGACTCAGAACACCGGGGAGCTGTTTTTT

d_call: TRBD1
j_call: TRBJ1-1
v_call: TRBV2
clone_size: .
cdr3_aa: CASSITGVGEAFF
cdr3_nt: TGTGCCAGCAGCATTACAGGGGTGGGTGAAGCTTTCTTT

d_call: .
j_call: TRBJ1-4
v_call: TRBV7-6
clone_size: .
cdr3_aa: CASSSARGKDEKLFF
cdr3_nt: TGTGCCAGCAGCTCCGCGAGGGGGAAGGATGAAAAACTGTTTTTT

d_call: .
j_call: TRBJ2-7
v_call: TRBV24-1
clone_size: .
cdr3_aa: CATITLTASASYEQYF
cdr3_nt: TGTGCCACCATTACTTTGACAGCCTCCGCATCCTACGAGCAGTACTTC

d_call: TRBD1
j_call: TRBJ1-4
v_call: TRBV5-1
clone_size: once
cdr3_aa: CASSITGGTNEKLFF
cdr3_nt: TGCGCCAGCAGCATTACAGGGGGTACTAATGAAAAACTGTTTTTT

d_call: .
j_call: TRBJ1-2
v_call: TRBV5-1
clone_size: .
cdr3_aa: CASTPIPGGDGYTF
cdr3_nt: TGCGCCAGCACCCCAATCCCCGGGGGGGATGGCTACACCTTC

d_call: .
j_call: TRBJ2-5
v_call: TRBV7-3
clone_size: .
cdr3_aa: CASSLLGEAQETQYF
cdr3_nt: TGTGCCAGCAGCTTATTAGGGGAGGCCCAAGAGACCCAGTACTTC

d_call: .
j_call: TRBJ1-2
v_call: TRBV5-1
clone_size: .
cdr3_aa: CASSPGGHDYGYTF
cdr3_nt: TGCGCCAGCAGCCCCGGTGGACACGACTATGGCTACACCTTC

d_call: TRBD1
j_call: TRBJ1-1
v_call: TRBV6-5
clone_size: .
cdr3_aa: CASSPTTGVEAFF
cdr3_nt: TGTGCCAGCAGCCCGACCACAGGGGTTGAAGCTTTCTTT

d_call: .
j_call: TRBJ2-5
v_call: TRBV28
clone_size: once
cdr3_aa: CASVGQTQETQYF
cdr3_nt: TGTGCCAGCGTTGGACAGACCCAAGAGACCCAGTACTTC

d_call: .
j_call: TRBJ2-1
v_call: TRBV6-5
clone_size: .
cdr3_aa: CASSFDRSSYNEQFF
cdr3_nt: TGTGCCAGCAGTTTCGACAGAAGCTCCTACAATGAGCAGTTCTTC

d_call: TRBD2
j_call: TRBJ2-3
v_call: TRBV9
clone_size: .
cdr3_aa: CASSPSGLPSDTQYF
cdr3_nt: TGTGCCAGCAGCCCCTCGGGACTACCCTCAGATACGCAGTATTTT

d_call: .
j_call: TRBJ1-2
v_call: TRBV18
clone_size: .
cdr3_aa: CASSPPGTYGYTF
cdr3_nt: TGTGCCAGCTCACCGCCGGGTACATATGGCTACACCTTC

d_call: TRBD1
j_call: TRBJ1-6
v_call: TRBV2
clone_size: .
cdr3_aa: CASRDREGNSPLHF
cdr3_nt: TGTGCCAGCAGGGACAGGGAAGGGAATTCACCCCTCCACTTT

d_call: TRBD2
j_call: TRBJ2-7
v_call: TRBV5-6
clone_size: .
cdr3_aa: CASSPPGLAAYEQYF
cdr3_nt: TGTGCCAGCAGCCCTCCGGGACTAGCAGCTTACGAGCAGTACTTC

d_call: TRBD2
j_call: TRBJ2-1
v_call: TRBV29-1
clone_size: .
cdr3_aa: CSVAPSGSYNEQFF
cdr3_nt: TGCAGCGTTGCGCCTAGCGGGAGTTACAATGAGCAGTTCTTC

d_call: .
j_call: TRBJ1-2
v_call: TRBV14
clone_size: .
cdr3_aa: CASSQGHNYGYTF
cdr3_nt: TGTGCCAGCAGCCAAGGGCACAACTATGGCTACACCTTC

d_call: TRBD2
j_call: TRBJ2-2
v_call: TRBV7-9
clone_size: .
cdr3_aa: CASSLRTSGGTGELFF
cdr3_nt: TGTGCCAGCAGCCTCAGGACTAGCGGGGGGACCGGGGAGCTGTTTTTT

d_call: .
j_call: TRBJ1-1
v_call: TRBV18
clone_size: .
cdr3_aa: CASSYGGGYTEAFF
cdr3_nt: TGTGCCAGCTCATATGGAGGAGGGTACACTGAAGCTTTCTTT